This entry features one TCR beta chain sequence. The V segment lost 4 bases and the J segment 2 bases; nucleotides outside the gene matches: 5. Germline V gene data show CDR1 as SNHLY and CDR2 as FYNNEI. The CDR3 consists of 15 residues. The sample originates from a study of blood T cell repertoires in COVID-19. Clones were sequenced by immunoSEQ multiplex PCR, and TCRdb holds only the in-frame ones, with some missing. The sample consists of approximately 300,000 clones, approximately 80% of them appearing once. What was sequenced was peripheral blood. The TCR originated in a woman between 45 and 60 years old with active or convalescent COVID-19. This chain connects TRBV2 to TRBJ2-1; 7 bases align to TRBD2. CDR3 region: CASSGEGRTYNEQFF. The CDR3 DNA is TGTGCCAGCAGTGGGGAGGGAAGGACCTACAATGAGCAGTTCTTC.